The 32 T cell receptor beta chains presented below share a single source sample, sequenced in a study of early T cells in non-severe SARS-CoV-2 infection. TCRdb processed the 5' RACE reads anew with MiXCR; each CDR3 protein has one entry. The table includes over 75,000 distinct CDR3 sequences, approximately 13% detected once. Material for sequencing was whole blood. The receptors shown here come from an adult who was a healthcare worker with PCR-confirmed SARS-CoV-2 infection or an uninfected control (not recorded which).

The gene calls are TRBV18 and TRBJ1-3, with D perhaps matching TRBD1 (6 bases). Trimming removed 3 bases from V and 0 bases from J, with 15 bases in between. This CDR3 is built from 17 residues. Germline V gene sequence: CDR1 KGHSH, CDR2 LQKENI. The CDR3 loop reads CASSPIPQGGSGNTIYF. The CDR3 DNA reads as TGTGCCAGCTCACCGATTCCACAGGGAGGCTCTGGAAACACCATATATTTT.

The CDR3 reads CASSPGGATAEAFF. CDR3 coding DNA: TGTGCCAGCAGCCCGGGAGGGGCGACGGCTGAAGCTTTCTTT. V is TRBV7-6 and J is TRBJ1-1, with D possibly being TRBD1 (5 bases). Germline lookup yields CDR1 SGHVS and CDR2 FNYEAQ. The CDR3 sequence is 14 residues long. The ends were cut back, 5 bases at V and 6 bases at J, with 16 bases in the middle.

This clonotype was detected only a few times. The chain couples TRBV18 to TRBJ2-5; the match to TRBD2 covers 9 bases. CDR1 and CDR2 (germline): KGHSH, LQKENI. The V and J ends lost 3 bases and 3 bases, in that order; junction bases with no gene match: 11. The CDR3 is 17 residues long. The CDR3 is CASSPLPERGAKETQYF. CDR3 in DNA: TGTGCCAGCTCACCTCTCCCCGAGCGGGGGGCCAAAGAGACCCAGTACTTC.

About this clonotype itself: This may come from a read error, since a much larger clone is one base off. The rearrangement links TRBV7-2 to TRBJ2-3; TRBD2 aligns across 8 bases. The trim removed 3 bases at V and 6 bases at J, leaving 14 bases unmatched. The CDR3 covers 17 residues. Germline V CDR1 and CDR2: SGHTA, FQGNSA. The CDR3 loop is CASSLSLAGPRRDTQYF. In DNA, the CDR3 is TGTGCCAGCAGCTTGTCCCTAGCGGGCCCGAGGAGGGATACGCAGTATTTT. The whole variable domain, remainder taken from reference TRBV7-2 and TRBJ2-3, is GAGVSQSPSNKVTEKGKDVELRCDPISGHTALYWYRQSLGQGLEFLIYFQGNSAPDKSGLPSDRFSAERTGGSVSTLTIQRTQQEDSAVYLCASSLSLAGPRRDTQYFGPGTRLTVL.

This clonotype was observed at least ten times. The rearrangement links TRBV10-3 to TRBJ2-7; possibly TRBD2 for D (5 bases). The CDR3 is 13 residues long. Trimming took 2 bases from V and 0 from J, leaving 5 bases between them. Germline lookup yields CDR1 ENHRY and CDR2 SYGVKD. As DNA, the CDR3 is TGTGCCATCAGTGAGGGGAGCTCCTACGAGCAGTACTTC. Amino acid sequence: CAISEGSSYEQYF.

This clonotype was seen a few times. The chain joins TRBV11-2 to TRBJ2-2; D not certain. The germline gives CDR1 SGHAT, CDR2 FQNNGV. Trimming removed 8 bases at V and 3 bases at J, with 13 bases between. The CDR3 consists of 14 residues. The CDR3 region is CASPTASYTGELFF. The CDR3 DNA reads as TGTGCCAGCCCTACGGCCTCATACACCGGGGAGCTGTTTTTT.

This clonotype was detected ten times or more. The CDR3 sequence: CSARGGGQGRTNQPQHF. The CDR3 DNA reads TGCAGTGCTAGAGGGGGAGGACAGGGTCGTACGAATCAGCCCCAGCATTTT. This rearrangement joins TRBV20-1 to TRBJ1-5, with 8 bases matching TRBD1. CDR1 DFQATT and CDR2 SNEGSKA come from the germline V gene (reference sequence). CDR3 length: 17 residues. V trimming: 1 base; J trimming: 4 bases; junction bases outside the gene matches: 12.

This CDR3 is CASSRTVSNQPQHF. The DNA of the CDR3 is TGTGCCAGCAGCCGGACAGTTAGCAATCAGCCCCAGCATTTT. This chain uses TRBV6-5 with TRBJ1-5; tentative D call: TRBD1 (6 bases). The germline V gene encodes CDR1 MNHEY and CDR2 SVGAGI. CDR3 size: 14 residues. Between the trimmed V and J ends, which lost 6 bases and 0 bases, there was a span of 9 bases.

There are a few counts of this clonotype. The chain links TRBV25-1 to TRBJ1-1; perhaps TRBD1 as D (6 bases). The CDR3 contains 14 residues. The V end was cut by 10 bases, the J end by 5 bases, with 20 bases between. Germline CDR1 and CDR2: MGHDK and SYGVNS. CDR3 DNA sequence: TGTGCCAACCCTCCCCCCCTCAGGGGAACTGAAGCTTTCTTT. Translating it yields CANPPPLRGTEAFF.

The rearrangement uses TRBV29-1 and TRBJ2-1; 10 nucleotides line up with TRBD1. Germline V gene data show CDR1 as SQVTM and CDR2 as ANQGSEA. Trimming cost V 4 bases and J 9 bases; bases outside gene matches: 6. The CDR3 contains 13 residues. CDR3 sequence reads: CSVADRGFGEQFF. CDR3 nucleotide sequence: TGCAGCGTTGCGGACAGGGGGTTCGGTGAGCAGTTCTTC.

V gene TRBV29-1 combines with J gene TRBJ2-3; a possible D gene is TRBD1 (6 bases). Germline V gene lookup returns CDR1 SQVTM and CDR2 ANQGSEA. V was pared by 5 bases and J by 8 bases, with 17 bases between. There are 13 residues in the CDR3. The CDR3 loop reads CSVRRGTQGTQYF. CDR3 nucleotides: TGCAGCGTTCGAAGGGGAACACAGGGTACGCAGTATTTT.

This clonotype was picked up many times. This sequence joins TRBV20-1 and TRBJ1-4, with D tentatively TRBD1 (5 bases). V lost 0 bases, J lost 10 bases, and 12 bases lay in between. CDR1 DFQATT and CDR2 SNEGSKA come from the germline V gene (reference sequence). There are 13 residues in the CDR3. The CDR3 nucleotides read TGCAGTGCTAGAGATCCAGGGCTAGGAAAACTGTTTTTT. It encodes CSARDPGLGKLFF.

This clonotype was observed a few times. The rearrangement links TRBV28 to TRBJ2-6, with TRBD2 identical over 7 bases. Looked up from germline, CDR1 is MDHEN and CDR2 is SYDVKM. The CDR3 extends over 14 amino acids. After removal of 10 bases from V and 1 base from J, the junction contained 4 bases not matched to a gene. As DNA, the CDR3 is TGTGCCACCCGGGAGGTTTCTGGGGCCAACGTCCTGACTTTC. Residues: CATREVSGANVLTF.

This clonotype was recorded at least ten times. The chain has TRBV12-3 or TRBV12-4 and TRBJ2-5; D is possibly TRBD2 (5 bases). Between the trimmed V and J ends, which lost 2 bases and 4 bases, there was a span of 8 bases. CDR3 length: 13 residues. The CDR3 coding sequence is TGTGCCAGCAGTTTAAATGAGGGAGAGACCCAGTACTTC. This translates into CASSLNEGETQYF.

This chain joins TRBV28 and TRBJ1-4, with D possibly matching TRBD1 (6 bases). Trimming took off 7 bases at V and 5 bases at J, with 14 bases between the two ends. The CDR3 consists of 14 residues. Germline V CDR1 and CDR2: MDHEN, SYDVKM. CDR3 in DNA: TGTGCCAGCACGCCCGGGGGCTCCAATGAAAAACTGTTTTTT. This encodes CASTPGGSNEKLFF.

This clonotype showed up just a few times. This chain links TRBV6-5 with TRBJ1-5; D ambiguous. Trimming pared 0 bases from V and 0 bases from J, leaving 6 bases between. The CDR3 runs to 15 residues. Per germline, CDR1 MNHEY and CDR2 SVGAGI. The DNA for the CDR3 is TGTGCCAGCAGTTACTCACGGGTTAGCAATCAGCCCCAGCATTTT. This gives the protein CASSYSRVSNQPQHF.

This clonotype was found a few times. This chain links TRBV18 with TRBJ1-1, with D tentatively TRBD1 (6 bases). Trimming stripped 2 bases from V and 1 base from J, with 11 bases between. From germline, CDR1 is KGHSH and CDR2 LQKENI. CDR3 length: 15 amino acids. The CDR3 bases are TGTGCCAGCTCACCATGGGGGGCGGGGAACACTGAAGCTTTCTTT. The encoded protein is CASSPWGAGNTEAFF.

This clonotype was recorded many times. This chain connects TRBV5-1 to TRBJ2-2, with 8 positions matching TRBD1. The CDR3 extends over 18 amino acids. The V gene end was trimmed by 1 base and the J gene end by 0 bases; junction bases not matched to a gene: 8. Germline V gives CDR1 SGHRS, CDR2 YFSETQ. As DNA, the CDR3 is TGCGCCAGCAGCTTGAATCTATTGGGACAGGCGAACACCGGGGAGCTGTTTTTT. Its protein is CASSLNLLGQANTGELFF.

The chain uses TRBV13 and TRBJ2-5, with TRBD1 matching 7 bases. Germline CDR1 PRHDT, CDR2 FYEKMQ (reference sequence). The J segment lost 1 base and the V segment lost 7 bases, leaving 9 bases of the junction unmatched. This CDR3 spans 15 amino acids. CDR3 nucleotide sequence: TGTGCCAGCAAAGACGGACAGGAGATCCAAGAGACCCAGTACTTC. Amino acids: CASKDGQEIQETQYF.

This clonotype was recorded at least ten times. The V and J genes are TRBV10-2 and TRBJ2-7, with 9 bases aligning to TRBD1. CDR1 and CDR2 (germline): WSHSY, SAAADI. Unmatched junction bases numbered 6, after V lost 6 bases and J lost 3 bases. CDR3 length equals 14 residues. CDR3 DNA sequence: TGCGCCAGCAGCGGGACAGGGTTGGGCTACGAGCAGTACTTC. Amino acids: CASSGTGLGYEQYF.

The sample holds many counts of this clonotype. This chain links TRBV27 with TRBJ1-6; D remains ambiguous. V gave up 4 bases and J gave up 7 bases, with 20 bases separating them. Per the germline V gene, CDR1 is MNHEY and CDR2 is SMNVEV (reference sequence). The CDR3 has 17 amino acids. This chain's CDR3 is CASSSLQIPGPNSPLHF. The CDR3 coding sequence is TGTGCCAGCAGTTCGCTCCAAATCCCCGGCCCCAATTCACCCCTCCACTTT.

This clonotype was observed many times. V gene TRBV4-1 combines with J gene TRBJ2-3, with D possibly being TRBD2 (6 bases). Trimming cost V 1 base and J 9 bases, with 17 bases left between them. Germline CDR1 reads MGHRA; CDR2 reads YSYEKL. There are 15 residues in the CDR3. In DNA, the CDR3 is TGCGCCAGCAGCCAAGTTCCGGTCACTAGCAGCACGCAGTATTTT. Residues: CASSQVPVTSSTQYF.

There are many counts of this clonotype. The chain couples TRBV29-1 to TRBJ2-5; D is possibly TRBD2 (5 bases). Germline-derived CDR1 and CDR2 are SQVTM and ANQGSEA. The CDR3 length is 12 residues. Trimming left V 3 bases short and J 5 bases short, with 10 bases between. As DNA, the CDR3 is TGCAGCGTTGAGGACGGGGTGGAGACCCAGTACTTC. This sequence encodes CSVEDGVETQYF. The full variable domain, rest sourced from reference TRBV29-1 and TRBJ2-5, is SAVISQKPSRDICQRGTSLTIQCQVDSQVTMMFWYRQQPGQSLTLIATANQGSEATYESGFVIDKFPISRPNLTFSTLTVSNMSPEDSSIYLCSVEDGVETQYFGPGTRLLVL.

This rearrangement joins TRBV18 to TRBJ2-3; 7 bases are a match to TRBD1. This CDR3 is built from 15 residues. The V gene's germline CDR1 is KGHSH and CDR2 LQKENI. Germline trimming cut 6 bases from V and 0 bases from J; bases unmatched to any gene: 6. DNA for the CDR3: TGTGCCAGCTCCACGACAGGGAAGAGCACAGATACGCAGTATTTT. Protein: CASSTTGKSTDTQYF. Full variable domain (missing parts from reference TRBV18 and TRBJ2-3): NAGVMQNPRHLVRRRGQEARLRCSPMKGHSHVYWYRQLPEEGLKFMVYLQKENIIDESGMPKERFSAEFPKEGPSILRIQQVVRGDSAAYFCASSTTGKSTDTQYFGPGTRLTVL.

This clonotype showed up many times. The rearrangement joins TRBV27 to TRBJ2-3, with a weak D call TRBD1 (5 bases). This CDR3 is built from 13 residues. V lost 4 bases and J 3 bases, leaving 8 bases between the germline ends. Germline V gene lookup returns CDR1 MNHEY and CDR2 SMNVEV (reference sequence). The CDR3 is CASSYRSTDTQYF. CDR3 nucleotide sequence: TGTGCCAGCAGTTACAGGAGTACAGATACGCAGTATTTT.

This clonotype was picked up a small number of times. The rearrangement joins TRBV29-1 to TRBJ1-3, with unresolved D. Trimming left V 4 bases short and J 4 bases short, with 11 bases between. Germline-derived CDR1 and CDR2 are SQVTM and ANQGSEA. There are 13 residues in the CDR3. The CDR3 DNA is TGCAGCGTTGCGATGGTGGGGGGAAACACCATATATTTT. The encoded protein is CSVAMVGGNTIYF.

This clonotype has just a few counts. The chain uses TRBV5-1 and TRBJ2-7, with no clear D. This CDR3 spans 14 amino acids. V was clipped by 0 bases and J by 2 bases, with 9 bases between them. Germline CDR1 SGHRS, CDR2 YFSETQ. The CDR3 here is CASSLGRLPYEQYF. CDR3 DNA sequence: TGCGCCAGCAGCTTGGGAAGGCTTCCCTACGAGCAGTACTTC.

This clonotype was picked up a small number of times. The chain has TRBV3-1 and TRBJ2-3, with 12 bases aligning to TRBD2. Germline loops: CDR1 LGHDT, CDR2 YNNKEL (reference sequence). The CDR3 runs to 15 residues. V shed 2 bases, J shed 4 bases, and the junction held 1 base outside the gene matches. Written as DNA, the CDR3 is TGTGCCAGCAGCCAACTAGCGGGGGGGCCAGATACGCAGTATTTT. Translated, it gives CASSQLAGGPDTQYF.

This clonotype was observed at least ten times. V gene TRBV11-2 combines with J gene TRBJ2-7, with TRBD2 matching over 14 bases. Germline trimming cut 3 bases from V and 1 base from J; bases unmatched to any gene: 2. The CDR3 length is 16 residues. CDR1 is SGHAT, CDR2 FQNNGV, per germline. The CDR3 loop is CASSLTSGGVSYEQYF. CDR3 nucleotide sequence: TGTGCCAGCAGCTTGACTAGCGGGGGGGTGTCCTACGAGCAGTACTTC. Combining the CDR3 with reference TRBV11-2 and TRBJ2-7 gives the whole variable domain EAGVAQSPRYKIIEKRQSVAFWCNPISGHATLYWYQQILGQGPKLLIQFQNNGVVDDSQLPKDRFSAERLKGVDSTLKIQPAKLEDSAVYLCASSLTSGGVSYEQYFGPGTRLTVT.

This clonotype has a count of ten or more. V gene TRBV5-1 combines with J gene TRBJ2-5; D is ambiguous. Germline loops: CDR1 SGHRS, CDR2 YFSETQ. This CDR3 comprises 16 residues. With 4 bases removed from V and 1 base from J, the gap between germline ends came to 17 bases. The CDR3 spells CASSDLSLGGQETQYF. In nucleotides, the CDR3 is TGCGCCAGCAGCGATTTATCCTTGGGTGGCCAAGAGACCCAGTACTTC.

V usage is TRBV28 and J usage is TRBJ2-7, with D tentatively TRBD1 (6 bases). V was trimmed by 6 bases and J by 3 bases, leaving 15 bases between them. Looked up from germline, CDR1 is MDHEN and CDR2 is SYDVKM. This CDR3 is 14 amino acids long. CDR3: CASRDSTRIYEQYF. CDR3 bases: TGTGCCAGCAGGGACAGCACCCGAATCTACGAGCAGTACTTC.

This clonotype came up a few times. The CDR3 coding sequence is TGCAGTGCCCAGAGGGTGCAGGGGACCTACGAGCAGTACTTC. Its translation: CSAQRVQGTYEQYF. The chain combines TRBV20-1 with TRBJ2-7, with a possible D match to TRBD1 (6 bases). Germline V gene sequence: CDR1 DFQATT, CDR2 SNEGSKA (reference sequence). The V end lost 6 bases, the J end lost 2 bases, and 17 bases lay between the germline ends. The CDR3 has 14 amino acids.